One sample yielded the 11 T cell receptor beta chains listed below, sequenced in a study of blood T cell repertoires in COVID-19. This table comes from immunoSEQ multiplex PCR, and its TCRdb copy is limited to in-frame clones, with some not included. The sample records about 190,000 clones, around 85% being singletons. The sequenced sample was peripheral blood. The receptors shown here come from a man between 65 and 79 years old with active or convalescent COVID-19.

The chain is built from TRBV5-4 and TRBJ2-1, with D tentatively TRBD2 (5 bases). Trimming cost V 3 bases and J 9 bases, with 22 bases left between them. Germline CDR1 is SGHNT and CDR2 is YYREEE (reference sequence). This CDR3 is built from 16 residues. CDR3 amino acids: CASSSARGIRRSEQFF. CDR3 coding DNA: TGTGCCAGCAGCTCCGCCCGGGGAATTCGGCGTTCTGAGCAGTTCTTC.

This rearrangement joins TRBV7-2 to TRBJ2-1; 11 bases fit TRBD2. CDR1 is SGHTA and CDR2 is FQGNSA in the germline V gene. This CDR3 is built from 16 residues. The trim removed 1 base at V and 7 bases at J, leaving 6 bases unmatched. The CDR3 loop is CASSLVPSGGRNEQFF. In DNA form, the CDR3 reads TGTGCCAGCAGCTTAGTGCCTAGCGGGGGGCGGAATGAGCAGTTCTTC.

This clone has more than one count but fewer than ten. The chain combines TRBV15 with TRBJ2-7; 9 bases match TRBD1. Trimming cost V 4 bases and J 4 bases; bases outside gene matches: 5. Germline values: CDR1 LNHNV, CDR2 YYDKDF (reference sequence). The CDR3 runs 14 residues. CDR3 in amino acids: CATSKVTGGYEQYF. CDR3 nucleotide sequence: TGTGCCACCAGCAAGGTGACAGGGGGGTACGAGCAGTACTTC.

J is TRBJ2-1 and V is TRBV6-4; 9 bases are shared with TRBD2. V was clipped by 8 bases and J by 0 bases; unmatched bases: 8. This CDR3 contains 16 residues. From germline, CDR1 is MRHNA and CDR2 SNTAGT. The CDR3, as DNA: TGTGCCAGCGCAGTTGTTAGCGGGAGCTCCTACAATGAGCAGTTCTTC. Its translation is CASAVVSGSSYNEQFF.

The chain recombines TRBV7-9 with TRBJ1-3, with unresolved D. The V and J ends lost 3 bases and 0 bases respectively, with 9 bases between them. Germline CDR1 and CDR2: SEHNR and FQNEAQ (reference sequence). The CDR3 covers 15 residues. CDR3 nucleotide sequence: TGTGCCAGCAGCTTTTTCAGGTTCTCTGGAAACACCATATATTTT. Translated, it gives CASSFFRFSGNTIYF.

The chain links TRBV30 to TRBJ2-5; TRBD1 matches 9 bases. The CDR3 consists of 13 residues. Per germline, CDR1 GTSNPN and CDR2 SVGIG (reference sequence). After removal of 8 bases from V and 5 bases from J, the junction contained 9 bases not matched to a gene. The CDR3 loop is CASQQGAAETQYF. The CDR3 DNA is TGTGCCAGCCAACAGGGGGCCGCGGAGACCCAGTACTTC.

J is TRBJ2-1 and V is TRBV15; 14 bases fit TRBD2. CDR3 size: 19 residues. V lost 1 base to trimming and J lost 9 bases; unmatched junction nucleotides: 14. Germline loops: CDR1 LNHNV, CDR2 YYDKDF (reference sequence). In DNA form, the CDR3 reads TGTGCCACCAGCAGAGCCGGGACTAGCGGGAGTTTCTTAGAGGGTGAGCAGTTCTTC. Translated, it gives CATSRAGTSGSFLEGEQFF. The full variable domain, rest sourced from reference TRBV15 and TRBJ2-1, is DAMVIQNPRYQVTQFGKPVTLSCSQTLNHNVMYWYQQKSSQAPKLLFHYYDKDFNNEADTPDNFQSRRPNTSFCFLDIRSPGLGDTAMYLCATSRAGTSGSFLEGEQFFGPGTRLTVL.

The chain recombines TRBV28 with TRBJ2-5; D is possibly TRBD2 (5 bases). V gave up 2 bases and J gave up 6 bases, with 10 bases separating them. This CDR3 comprises 13 residues. Germline V lookup: CDR1 MDHEN, CDR2 SYDVKM. The CDR3 bases are TGTGCCAGCAGTTTAGGGAGTACCCAGACCCAGTACTTC. It specifies CASSLGSTQTQYF.

This rearrangement joins TRBV6-1 to TRBJ2-1, with 9 positions matching TRBD2. This CDR3 is built from 15 residues. The junction had 6 bases not matched to a gene; V was cut back by 2 bases and J by 7 bases. Germline CDR1 MNHNS, CDR2 SASEGT. The DNA of the CDR3 is TGTGCCAGCAGTGAACAGGCGGGGGGGCCGAATGAGCAGTTCTTC. It encodes CASSEQAGGPNEQFF.

V and J are TRBV7-2 and TRBJ1-4; the match to TRBD1 covers 9 bases. The CDR3 runs to 18 residues. Germline CDR1 SGHTA, CDR2 FQGNSA. The junction had 10 bases not matched to a gene; V was cut back by 2 bases and J by 3 bases. The CDR3 DNA sequence: TGTGCCAGCAGCTTATTTGGGACAGGGAGGTTTGCTAATGAAAAACTGTTTTTT. Protein sequence: CASSLFGTGRFANEKLFF.

The chain is built from TRBV19 and TRBJ1-6, with TRBD1 matching 8 bases. The ends lost 3 bases at V and 9 bases at J; junction bases unmatched: 7. Germline CDR1 and CDR2: LNHDA and SQIVND (reference sequence). The CDR3 is 15 residues long. The CDR3 sequence: CASSMTGVGLSPLHF. The DNA of the CDR3 is TGTGCCAGTAGTATGACAGGGGTAGGGCTTTCACCCCTCCACTTT. Using reference TRBV19 and TRBJ1-6 for the parts outside the CDR3, the full variable domain is DGGITQSPKYLFRKEGQNVTLSCEQNLNHDAMYWYRQDPGQGLRLIYYSQIVNDFQKGDIAEGYSVSREKKESFPLTVTSAQKNPTAFYLCASSMTGVGLSPLHFGNGTRLTVT.